A single sample gave rise to the 21 T cell receptor beta chains below, sequenced in a study of radiation and T cells in renal cell carcinoma. Time point reported: blood 4 weeks post-SBRT, at nephrectomy. Treatment denoted: 15 Gy SBRT to primary tumor, nephrectomy 4 weeks later. Measured with immunoSEQ multiplex PCR; TCRdb has only the in-frame clones, and not every one. The data show 60,000 to 75,000 clones, over 65% seen once. Sequencing used blood, obtained from a patient whose treatment included radiotherapy and nephrectomy. The receptor source for this set is a man aged 55 to 70 with renal cell carcinoma.

J is TRBJ1-3 and V is TRBV27; D gene uncertain. The CDR3 is 17 residues long. V was cut by 6 bases and J by 0 bases, with 18 bases left in between. CDR1 is MNHEY, CDR2 SMNVEV, per germline (reference sequence). This CDR3 is CASRHFTEADSGNTIYF. DNA of the CDR3: TGTGCCAGCAGACACTTCACGGAGGCGGACTCTGGAAACACCATATATTTT.

V is TRBV7-2 and J is TRBJ1-2; no definite D call. CDR1 is SGHTA and CDR2 is FQGNSA in the germline V gene. V was clipped by 1 base and J by 2 bases, with 8 bases between them. This CDR3 region has 14 residues. For the CDR3, the DNA is TGTGCCAGCAGCTTAGACTCGCTCAACTATGGCTACACCTTC. It yields the protein CASSLDSLNYGYTF.

The rearrangement links TRBV18 to TRBJ2-2; no clear D. Germline values: CDR1 KGHSH, CDR2 LQKENI. The V and J ends lost 2 bases and 7 bases respectively, with 8 bases between them. CDR3 length: 13 amino acids. The CDR3 coding sequence is TGTGCCAGCTCACCATCTAGAGTCGGGGAGCTGTTTTTT. It specifies CASSPSRVGELFF.

The chain joins TRBV11-2 to TRBJ2-3; TRBD1 matches 9 bases. CDR1 is SGHAT, CDR2 FQNNGV, per germline. The J segment lost 5 bases and the V segment lost 3 bases, leaving 0 bases of the junction unmatched. CDR3 size: 13 residues. The CDR3 here is CASSLGQGDTQYF. The CDR3 DNA sequence: TGTGCCAGCAGCTTGGGACAGGGAGATACGCAGTATTTT.

V usage is TRBV9 and J usage is TRBJ2-3; D gene uncertain. V was cut by 0 bases and J by 4 bases, with 12 bases left in between. CDR1 and CDR2 from the germline V gene are SGDLS and YYNGEE. The CDR3 contains 15 residues. CDR3 sequence: CASSVDGVESDTQYF. CDR3 coding DNA: TGTGCCAGCAGCGTAGATGGGGTTGAATCAGATACGCAGTATTTT.

The V and J genes are TRBV27 and TRBJ2-5, with 13 positions matching TRBD2. V lost 5 bases, J lost 5 bases, and 14 bases stayed unmatched. CDR1 and CDR2 from the germline V gene are MNHEY and SMNVEV (reference sequence). The CDR3 is made up of 18 amino acids. CDR3 loop: CASSPIRLAGGIGETQYF. In DNA, the CDR3 is TGTGCCAGCAGTCCCATACGACTAGCGGGGGGAATTGGGGAGACCCAGTACTTC.

By frequency in the sample, this clone is medium-sized. This chain uses TRBV19 with TRBJ2-7; 9 bases line up with TRBD1. The CDR3 is 14 amino acids. Trimming took 4 bases from V and 2 from J; bases not matched to a gene: 3. The V gene's germline CDR1 is LNHDA and CDR2 SQIVND (reference sequence). DNA for the CDR3: TGTGCCAGTAGTAGGGACAGGGTGACCTACGAGCAGTACTTC. It translates to CASSRDRVTYEQYF. Full variable domain (remainder filled in from reference TRBV19 and TRBJ2-7): DGGITQSPKYLFRKEGQNVTLSCEQNLNHDAMYWYRQDPGQGLRLIYYSQIVNDFQKGDIAEGYSVSREKKESFPLTVTSAQKNPTAFYLCASSRDRVTYEQYFGPGTRLTVT.

The chain links TRBV29-1 to TRBJ2-2; D is ambiguous. This CDR3 spans 11 amino acids. V was trimmed by 4 bases and J by 5 bases, leaving 5 bases between them. Germline V gene sequence: CDR1 SQVTM, CDR2 ANQGSEA. CDR3 sequence (DNA): TGCAGCGTTGCGGAGACCGGGGAGCTGTTTTTT. Its translation is CSVAETGELFF.

The chain carries TRBV19 and TRBJ2-5; 9 bases align to TRBD1. Germline V gives CDR1 LNHDA, CDR2 SQIVND (reference sequence). The length of the CDR3 is 15 residues. J gave up 5 bases and V 0 bases, and 4 bases lay outside the gene matches. In DNA form, the CDR3 reads TGTGCCAGTAGTATAGATGGGACAGGGTTTGAGACCCAGTACTTC. It translates to CASSIDGTGFETQYF.

This chain uses TRBV21-1 with TRBJ2-6. TRBV21-1 corresponds to a pseudogene. The CDR3 is 17 residues long. Here the CDR3 DNA reads TGTGCCAGCAGTGAGGCCGCTACAACAAAGTCGGGCCAACGTCCTGACTTC. Its translation is CASSEAATTKSGQRPDF.

The V gene is TRBV9, the J gene TRBJ2-3, with D tentatively TRBD2 (6 bases). This CDR3 has 14 amino acids. V shed 0 bases and J shed 6 bases, with 11 bases lying between them. Germline V gene lookup returns CDR1 SGDLS and CDR2 YYNGEE. In DNA, the CDR3 is TGTGCCAGCAGCGTAGGCGGGACCGGTGATACGCAGTATTTT. Translation: CASSVGGTGDTQYF.

This clone was observed a single time. The V gene is TRBV18, the J gene TRBJ1-1; D perhaps matches TRBD1 (5 bases). V was cut by 0 bases and J by 7 bases, with 9 bases left in between. The germline V gene encodes CDR1 KGHSH and CDR2 LQKENI. CDR3 size: 13 residues. CDR3 amino acids: CASSPPGGGEAFF. CDR3 sequence (DNA): TGTGCCAGCTCACCACCGGGGGGGGGTGAAGCTTTCTTT.

The gene calls are TRBV4-3 and TRBJ1-2; TRBD1 might be the D (6 bases). Trimming removed 8 bases from V and 7 bases from J, with 17 bases in between. The CDR3 runs to 13 residues. Per the germline V gene, CDR1 is LGHNA and CDR2 is YSLEER. The CDR3 nucleotides are TGCGCCAGCGGGCTAATACAGGGTGCTGGCTACACCTTC. Translation gives CASGLIQGAGYTF.

CDR3 sequence reads: CASSPPGGYYGYTF. DNA for the CDR3: TGTGCCAGCTCACCACCGGGCGGATACTATGGCTACACCTTC. The V call is TRBV18, the J call TRBJ1-2; D uncertain. The V and J ends lost 0 bases and 3 bases respectively, with 8 bases between them. Germline V gene sequence: CDR1 KGHSH, CDR2 LQKENI. The CDR3 has 14 residues.

This clone was seen only a few times. The chain combines TRBV5-6 with TRBJ1-4, with D unclear. V lost 1 base and J 5 bases, leaving 9 bases between the germline ends. Germline lookup yields CDR1 SGHDT and CDR2 YYEEEE. The CDR3 consists of 14 residues. The CDR3 sequence: CASSLKQVNEKLFF. DNA of the CDR3: TGTGCCAGCAGCTTGAAGCAGGTCAATGAAAAACTGTTTTTT. Full variable domain (missing parts from reference TRBV5-6 and TRBJ1-4): DAGVTQSPTHLIKTRGQQVTLRCSPKSGHDTVSWYQQALGQGPQFIFQYYEEEERQRGNFPDRFSGHQFPNYSSELNVNALLLGDSALYLCASSLKQVNEKLFFGSGTQLSVL.

The J gene is TRBJ2-1, the V gene TRBV27; the D gene is possibly TRBD2 (6 bases). V was clipped by 6 bases and J by 1 base, with 10 bases between them. The CDR3 is made up of 14 amino acids. Germline assignment: CDR1 MNHEY and CDR2 SMNVEV (reference sequence). The CDR3 DNA reads as TGTGCCAGCAGGCCTAGCGATTCCTACAATGAGCAGTTCTTC. Encoded protein: CASRPSDSYNEQFF.

The chain couples TRBV28 to TRBJ1-5; 12 positions match TRBD1. V shed 1 base, J shed 4 bases, and the junction held 5 bases outside the gene matches. Germline V gene data show CDR1 as MDHEN and CDR2 as SYDVKM. CDR3 size: 17 residues. The chain's CDR3 is CASSLLGTGGRNQPQHF. In nucleotides, the CDR3 is TGTGCCAGCAGTTTATTGGGGACAGGGGGCAGGAATCAGCCCCAGCATTTT.

This clone has just one count. The chain links TRBV10-3 to TRBJ2-1; 7 bases are shared with TRBD1. Germline V CDR1 and CDR2: ENHRY, SYGVKD. V gave up 4 bases and J gave up 7 bases; unmatched junction bases: 4. The CDR3 has 13 amino acids. The CDR3 DNA follows: TGTGCCATCAGTGGGGGACAGAAGAATGAGCAGTTCTTC. Translation gives CAISGGQKNEQFF.

The chain uses TRBV6-5 and TRBJ1-5, with a weak D call TRBD1 (6 bases). Deletions cut 4 bases from V and 8 bases from J, with 15 bases between. This CDR3 contains 14 residues. Per germline, CDR1 MNHEY and CDR2 SVGAGI. Here the CDR3 DNA reads TGTGCCAGCAGTTCCCCGCAAAGGGGGGAGCCCCAGCATTTT. Encoded protein: CASSSPQRGEPQHF.

The chain carries TRBV30 and TRBJ1-1; no firm D call. This CDR3 is built from 15 residues. CDR1 is GTSNPN, CDR2 SVGIG, per germline (reference sequence). Trimming shortened V by 0 bases and J by 1 base, and 12 bases separated the two germline ends. The CDR3 sequence: CAWSVSPLGNTEAFF. DNA of the CDR3: TGTGCCTGGAGTGTAAGCCCTCTAGGGAACACTGAAGCTTTCTTT. The complete variable domain, with remaining parts taken from reference TRBV30 and TRBJ1-1, reads SQTIHQWPATLVQPVGSPLSLECTVEGTSNPNLYWYRQAAGRGLQLLFYSVGIGQISSEVPQNLSASRPQDRQFILSSKKLLLSDSGFYLCAWSVSPLGNTEAFFGQGTRLTVV.

To note about this clone: The identical CDR3 is also encoded by other nucleotide sequences in the sample. The rearrangement uses TRBV30 and TRBJ1-2, with 10 bases fitting TRBD1. This CDR3 is 14 amino acids long. V gave up 0 bases and J gave up 5 bases; unmatched junction bases: 3. Germline V gene lookup returns CDR1 GTSNPN and CDR2 SVGIG (reference sequence). The CDR3 protein is CAWSVPGQGYGYTF. The CDR3 nucleotides are TGTGCCTGGAGTGTACCGGGACAGGGGTATGGCTACACCTTC.